These 27 T cell receptor beta chains were all obtained from the same sample, sequenced in a study of prognosis after radiotherapy for stage I lung cancer. Genomic DNA served as the source from which two-round multiplex PCR generated TCR beta CDR3 amplicons. Amplification in first-round PCR relied on primers specific to each TRBV and TRBJ gene. TCRdb reanalysed the multiplex PCR reads using MiXCR and keeps one entry per CDR3 protein. This table holds about 27,000 distinct CDR3 sequences, around 30% found once. Sequenced material: PBMCs, taken before or after stereotactic body radiation therapy (not recorded which). The receptors come from a donor aged 50 or older with non-small cell lung cancer.

The sample holds many counts of this clonotype. The chain recombines TRBV20-1 with TRBJ1-4, with 7 bases matching TRBD1. The CDR3 runs to 15 residues. The V gene's germline CDR1 is DFQATT and CDR2 SNEGSKA (reference sequence). Trimming took 2 bases from V and 7 from J; bases not matched to a gene: 10. The CDR3 here is CSARPNRGQGEKLFF. CDR3 DNA: TGCAGTGCTAGACCTAACAGGGGTCAGGGTGAAAAACTGTTTTTT.

This clonotype was seen ten or more times. The V call is TRBV20-1, the J call TRBJ2-5, with 11 bases fitting TRBD2. The CDR3 is 17 amino acids. V dropped 3 bases and J dropped 5; count of bases not matched to a gene: 14. Germline values: CDR1 DFQATT, CDR2 SNEGSKA (reference sequence). CDR3 amino acids: CSARTSGTKSVGETQYF. Written as DNA, the CDR3 is TGCAGTGCTAGGACTAGCGGGACCAAATCAGTTGGGGAGACCCAGTACTTC.

This clonotype was counted ten times or more. The chain uses TRBV28 and TRBJ2-7; D not resolved. The CDR3 spans 12 residues. V lost 3 bases, J lost 4 bases, and 7 bases lay in between. CDR1 is MDHEN and CDR2 is SYDVKM in the germline V gene. The CDR3 coding sequence is TGTGCCAGCAGTTTTGGACCGTACGAGCAGTACTTC. Translated: CASSFGPYEQYF.

This clonotype showed up many times. The V and J genes are TRBV9 and TRBJ2-1; either TRBD1 or TRBD2 may fit D (6 bases each). CDR1 SGDLS and CDR2 YYNGEE come from the germline V gene. Trimming shortened V by 0 bases and J by 3 bases, and 10 bases separated the two germline ends. The CDR3 has 15 amino acids. The CDR3 sequence is CASSVEEGGYNEQFF. The CDR3, as DNA: TGTGCCAGCAGCGTAGAGGAGGGGGGCTACAATGAGCAGTTCTTC.

This clonotype has ten or more counts. This rearrangement joins TRBV28 to TRBJ2-2; 10 bases fit TRBD1. Germline lookup yields CDR1 MDHEN and CDR2 SYDVKM. The CDR3 consists of 16 residues. J was trimmed by 6 bases and V by 8 bases; bases with no gene match: 12. CDR3 bases: TGTGCCAGCGCTCTCCAGGACAGGGGGTTCTCCGGGGAGCTGTTTTTT. Translated, it gives CASALQDRGFSGELFF.

This clonotype was seen ten or more times. This chain links TRBV27 with TRBJ2-3, with 9 bases identical to TRBD2. The V gene end was trimmed by 5 bases and the J gene end by 4 bases; junction bases not matched to a gene: 10. CDR1 is MNHEY and CDR2 is SMNVEV in the germline V gene (reference sequence). The CDR3 runs 16 residues. This CDR3 is CASSIAAGGRSDTQYF. In DNA form, the CDR3 reads TGTGCCAGCAGTATCGCGGCGGGGGGGCGTTCAGATACGCAGTATTTT.

This clonotype has a count of ten or more. The V and J genes are TRBV20-1 and TRBJ2-7, with TRBD1 matching over 7 bases. J gave up 5 bases and V 3 bases, and 16 bases lay outside the gene matches. Germline V CDR1 and CDR2: DFQATT, SNEGSKA (reference sequence). This CDR3 comprises 16 residues. The CDR3 DNA reads as TGCAGTGCTAGGGATGAGGACAGGACCATTTACCACGAGCAGTACTTC. Its protein product is CSARDEDRTIYHEQYF.

The chain carries TRBV7-8 and TRBJ2-3; D is possibly TRBD1 or TRBD2 (5 bases each). This CDR3 has 15 residues. Germline-derived CDR1 and CDR2 are SGHVS and FQNEAQ. Trimming cost V 3 bases and J 3 bases, with 13 bases left between them. CDR3 loop: CASSFGAGLTDTQYF. For the CDR3, the DNA is TGTGCCAGCAGCTTCGGGGCAGGGTTGACAGATACGCAGTATTTT.

This clonotype came up many times. J is TRBJ1-2 and V is TRBV4-2; D unresolved. The germline V gene has CDR1 LGHNA and CDR2 YNFKEQ. Trimming took 4 bases from V and 0 from J, leaving 12 bases between them. This CDR3 spans 15 amino acids. DNA of the CDR3: TGTGCCAGCAGCCGCATGGATACTTCTAACTATGGCTACACCTTC. Its protein is CASSRMDTSNYGYTF.

This clonotype was picked up many times. The rearrangement links TRBV6-5 to TRBJ1-4, with TRBD1 as a possible D gene (5 bases). Between the trimmed V and J ends, which lost 0 bases and 8 bases, there was a span of 16 bases. The length of the CDR3 is 16 residues. Germline V lookup: CDR1 MNHEY, CDR2 SVGAGI. The CDR3 DNA follows: TGTGCCAGCAGTTACTCCCAGGACCGGTGGGGGGAAAAACTGTTTTTT. This sequence encodes CASSYSQDRWGEKLFF.

With regard to this clonotype: Given a far larger clone just one base away, this is likely a sequencing read error. The genes are TRBV6-2 or TRBV6-3 and TRBJ2-1; TRBD2 matches 7 bases. CDR3 length: 15 amino acids. Germline CDR1 and CDR2: MNHEY and SVGEGT. J gave up 7 bases and V 6 bases, and 12 bases lay outside the gene matches. The CDR3 region has the DNA TGTGCCAGCAGCATGCTAGCGGTGATGGGGAATGAGCAGTTCTTC. It specifies CASSMLAVMGNEQFF.

As concerns this clonotype: A much larger clone differs from this one at a single base, so this may be a read error. The rearrangement links TRBV6-2 or TRBV6-3 to TRBJ2-4, with 7 nucleotides matching TRBD1. CDR1 is MNHEY, CDR2 SVGEGT, per germline. There are 16 residues in the CDR3. The ends lost 5 bases at V and 6 bases at J; junction bases unmatched: 13. The CDR3: CASSPGTVGSGNIQYF. The CDR3 DNA reads as TGTGCCAGCAGTCCAGGGACAGTGGGCTCAGGAAACATTCAGTACTTC.

At least ten counts were recorded for this clonotype. V usage is TRBV12-3 or TRBV12-4 and J usage is TRBJ1-2; a weak D match, TRBD1 (5 bases). CDR3 length: 13 amino acids. Trimming pared 1 base from V and 4 bases from J, leaving 7 bases between. CDR3 bases: TGTGCCAGCAGTTTAGGGGGGATCTATGGCTACACCTTC. This encodes CASSLGGIYGYTF.

By share, this clonotype ranks as medium-sized (0.01 to 0.1%). The chain has TRBV5-1 and TRBJ1-6; TRBD1 agrees at 7 bases. The V segment lost 4 bases and the J segment 7 bases; nucleotides outside the gene matches: 8. Germline V gene lookup returns CDR1 SGHRS and CDR2 YFSETQ. The CDR3 extends over 15 amino acids. The CDR3 reads CASSLEGAGNSPLHF. The CDR3 DNA sequence: TGCGCCAGCAGCCTGGAGGGGGCAGGGAATTCACCCCTCCACTTT.

Details on this clonotype: A read error may account for a junction end that differs from germline. The V gene is TRBV6-2 or TRBV6-3, the J gene TRBJ2-2, with a possible D match to TRBD2 (5 bases). The V gene's germline CDR1 is MNHEY and CDR2 SVGEGT. The CDR3 runs 15 residues. The CDR3 DNA is TGTGCCAGCAGCTCGGGGTGGTCGGGCACCGGGGAGCTTTTTTTT. It is translated as CASSSGWSGTGELFF.

This clonotype showed up many times. The chain has TRBV12-3 or TRBV12-4 and TRBJ2-5, with 10 bases that match TRBD2. The CDR3 has 14 amino acids. The V gene end was trimmed by 2 bases and the J gene end by 5 bases; junction bases not matched to a gene: 2. The CDR3 protein is CASSLSGGAETQYF. Here the CDR3 DNA reads TGTGCCAGCAGTTTAAGCGGGGGGGCGGAGACCCAGTACTTC.

To note about this clonotype: A single base is all that separates this from a far larger clone, so a read error is likely. The chain employs TRBV6-2 or TRBV6-3 and TRBJ2-7; D call uncertain. Trimming removed 6 bases from V and 3 bases from J, with 9 bases in between. The CDR3 runs 12 residues. Germline assignment: CDR1 MNHEY and CDR2 SVGEGT. The CDR3, as DNA: TGTGCCAGCAGCCCCACAAACTACGAGCAGTACTTC. It encodes CASSPTNYEQYF.

CDR3 DNA: TGTGCCAGCAGCCCCTGGGCTAGCTCCTACAATGAGCAGTTCTTC. Translated: CASSPWASSYNEQFF. The genes are TRBV11-3 and TRBJ2-1, with unresolved D. This CDR3 comprises 15 residues. The ends were cut back, 5 bases at V and 0 bases at J, with 11 bases in the middle. Germline V CDR1 and CDR2: SGHNT, YENEEA.

This clonotype was counted at least ten times. This chain uses TRBV25-1 with TRBJ2-1; perhaps TRBD1 as D (6 bases). Germline CDR1 and CDR2: MGHDK and SYGVNS. The CDR3 spans 15 residues. Trimming removed 4 bases at V and 8 bases at J, with 18 bases between. In nucleotides, the CDR3 is TGTGCCAGCAGTGCCCATCCTACAGGGCCCTATGAGCAGTTCTTC. Translated: CASSAHPTGPYEQFF.

The V call is TRBV5-1, the J call TRBJ2-3; D remains ambiguous. V was pared by 1 base and J by 2 bases, with 5 bases between. CDR3 length: 13 residues. Germline values: CDR1 SGHRS, CDR2 YFSETQ. The CDR3 region is CASSLTFTDTQYF. The CDR3 bases are TGCGCCAGCAGCTTGACATTCACAGATACGCAGTATTTT.

This clonotype has a count of ten or more. The CDR3 region is CASSLRQAGGTEAFF. CDR3 nucleotides: TGTGCCAGCAGTTTAAGGCAGGCCGGGGGCACTGAAGCTTTCTTT. The chain links TRBV28 to TRBJ1-1; D is possibly TRBD1 (5 bases). The CDR3 spans 15 residues. Germline V gene sequence: CDR1 MDHEN, CDR2 SYDVKM. V lost 2 bases to trimming and J lost 4 bases, with 14 bases between them.

This clonotype was recorded many times. The V gene is TRBV2, the J gene TRBJ2-5, with D maybe TRBD1 (6 bases). Germline V gene lookup returns CDR1 SNHLY and CDR2 FYNNEI. The V end was cut by 11 bases, the J end by 1 base, with 17 bases between. CDR3 length equals 14 residues. CDR3 in amino acids: CAVRRTEIQETQYF. As DNA, the CDR3 is TGTGCCGTCCGCCGGACAGAAATCCAAGAGACCCAGTACTTC.

This clonotype was recorded many times. The V call is TRBV30, the J call TRBJ1-4; D is undetermined. This CDR3 has 12 amino acids. Germline values: CDR1 GTSNPN, CDR2 SVGIG (reference sequence). The V end lost 6 bases, the J end lost 3 bases, and 8 bases lay between the germline ends. CDR3 in DNA: TGTGCCTGTGGCAGGCCTAATGAAAAACTGTTTTTT. The encoded protein is CACGRPNEKLFF.

This clonotype was observed many times. CDR3 loop: CASSQGAGHQETQYF. CDR3 nucleotides: TGTGCCAGCAGCCAAGGGGCAGGGCACCAAGAGACCCAGTACTTC. The rearrangement uses TRBV3-1 and TRBJ2-5, with a tentative D call TRBD1 (5 bases). CDR1 LGHDT and CDR2 YNNKEL come from the germline V gene (reference sequence). The germline V and J ends were trimmed by 1 base and 0 bases, with 9 bases remaining between them. The CDR3 runs 15 residues.

Many counts were recorded for this clonotype. This rearrangement joins TRBV19 to TRBJ2-1, with 7 bases matching TRBD1. V shed 4 bases and J 4 bases; nucleotides not matched to a gene: 13. This CDR3 contains 17 residues. CDR1 is LNHDA and CDR2 is SQIVND in the germline V gene (reference sequence). The CDR3 spells CASSTDRQGMKYNEQFF. The CDR3 nucleotides read TGTGCCAGTAGTACAGACAGACAGGGAATGAAATACAATGAGCAGTTCTTC.

This clonotype was counted at least ten times. The chain recombines TRBV6-4 with TRBJ2-2; D not resolved. The germline CDR1 and CDR2 sequences are MRHNA and SNTAGT. Trimming took 5 bases from V and 7 from J, leaving 14 bases between them. CDR3 length: 14 amino acids. The DNA of the CDR3 is TGTGCCAGCAGTAAGGAAACAAATCGCGGGGAGCTGTTTTTT. Amino acid sequence: CASSKETNRGELFF.

This clonotype was detected ten times or more. The genes are TRBV20-1 and TRBJ2-2; D tentatively reads TRBD1 or TRBD2 (5 bases each). In germline, CDR1 is DFQATT, CDR2 SNEGSKA (reference sequence). The V end lost 6 bases, the J end lost 6 bases, and 11 bases lay between the germline ends. CDR3 length: 12 residues. The CDR3 DNA follows: TGCAGTGCAACCTGGGACCCCGGGGAGCTGTTTTTT. The encoded protein is CSATWDPGELFF.